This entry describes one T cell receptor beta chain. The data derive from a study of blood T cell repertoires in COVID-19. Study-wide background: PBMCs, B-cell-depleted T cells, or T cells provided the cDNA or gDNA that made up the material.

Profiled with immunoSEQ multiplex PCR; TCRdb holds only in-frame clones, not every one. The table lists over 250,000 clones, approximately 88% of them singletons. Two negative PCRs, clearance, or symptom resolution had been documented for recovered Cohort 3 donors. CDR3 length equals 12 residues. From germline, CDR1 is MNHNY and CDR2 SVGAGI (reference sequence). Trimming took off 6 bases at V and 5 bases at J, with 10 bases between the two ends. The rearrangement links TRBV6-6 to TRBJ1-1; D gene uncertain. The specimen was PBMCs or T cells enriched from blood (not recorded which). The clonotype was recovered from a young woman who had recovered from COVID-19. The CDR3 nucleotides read TGTGCCAGCAGGGCCGATCTGACTGAAGCTTTCTTT. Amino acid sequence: CASRADLTEAFF.